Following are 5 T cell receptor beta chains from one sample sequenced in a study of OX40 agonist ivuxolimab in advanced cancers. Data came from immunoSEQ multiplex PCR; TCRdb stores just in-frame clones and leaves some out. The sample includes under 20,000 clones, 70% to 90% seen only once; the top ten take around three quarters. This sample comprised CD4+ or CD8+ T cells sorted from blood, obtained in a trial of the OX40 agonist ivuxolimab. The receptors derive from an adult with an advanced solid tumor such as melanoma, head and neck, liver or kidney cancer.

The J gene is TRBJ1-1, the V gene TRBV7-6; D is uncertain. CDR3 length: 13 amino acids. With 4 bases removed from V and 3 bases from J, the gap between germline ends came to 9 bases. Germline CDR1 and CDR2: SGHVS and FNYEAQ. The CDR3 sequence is CASSSGSDTEAFF. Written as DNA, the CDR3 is TGTGCCAGCAGCTCGGGCTCGGACACTGAAGCTTTCTTT.

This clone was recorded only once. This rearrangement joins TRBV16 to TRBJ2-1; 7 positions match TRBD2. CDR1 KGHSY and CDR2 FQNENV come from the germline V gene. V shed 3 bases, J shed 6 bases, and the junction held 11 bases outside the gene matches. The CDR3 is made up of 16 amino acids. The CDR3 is CASSQELEGRVNEQFF. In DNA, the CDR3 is TGTGCCAGCAGCCAGGAGTTGGAGGGGAGGGTCAATGAGCAGTTCTTC.

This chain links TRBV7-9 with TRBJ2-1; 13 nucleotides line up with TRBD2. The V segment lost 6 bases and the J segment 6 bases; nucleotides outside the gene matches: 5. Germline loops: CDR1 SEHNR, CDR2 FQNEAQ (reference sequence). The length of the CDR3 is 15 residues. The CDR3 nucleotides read TGTGCCAGCAGTACGACTAGCGGGAGGCTCAATGAGCAGTTCTTC. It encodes CASSTTSGRLNEQFF. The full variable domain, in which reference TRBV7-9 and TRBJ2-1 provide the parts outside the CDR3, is DTGVSQNPRHKITKRGQNVTFRCDPISEHNRLYWYRQTLGQGPEFLTYFQNEAQLEKSRLLSDRFSAERPKGSFSTLEIQRTEQGDSAMYLCASSTTSGRLNEQFFGPGTRLTVL.

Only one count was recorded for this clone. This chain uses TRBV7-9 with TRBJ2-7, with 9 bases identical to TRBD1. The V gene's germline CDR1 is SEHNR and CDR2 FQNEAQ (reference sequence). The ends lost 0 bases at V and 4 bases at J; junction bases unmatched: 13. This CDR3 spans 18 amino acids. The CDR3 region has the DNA TGTGCCAGCAGCTTAGCGAGCCCCCGACAGGGGGGTAGGTACGAGCAGTACTTC. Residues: CASSLASPRQGGRYEQYF.

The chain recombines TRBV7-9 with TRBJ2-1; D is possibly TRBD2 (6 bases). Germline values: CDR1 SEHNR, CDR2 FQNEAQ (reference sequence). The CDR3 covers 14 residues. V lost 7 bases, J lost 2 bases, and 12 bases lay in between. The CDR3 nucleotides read TGTGCCAGCAACCCGGGGGAGCCCTACAATGAGCAGTTCTTC. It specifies CASNPGEPYNEQFF.